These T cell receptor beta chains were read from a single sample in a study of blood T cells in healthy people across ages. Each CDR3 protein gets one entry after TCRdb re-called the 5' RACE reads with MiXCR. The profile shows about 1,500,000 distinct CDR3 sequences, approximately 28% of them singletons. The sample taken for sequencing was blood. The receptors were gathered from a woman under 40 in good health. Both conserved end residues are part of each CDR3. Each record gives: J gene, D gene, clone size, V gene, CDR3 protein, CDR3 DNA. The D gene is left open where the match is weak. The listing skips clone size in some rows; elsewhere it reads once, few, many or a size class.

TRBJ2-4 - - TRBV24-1 CATSDGGALAKNIQYF TGTGCCACCAGTGATGGTGGGGCCTTAGCCAAAAACATTCAGTACTTC
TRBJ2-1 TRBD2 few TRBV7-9 CASGHIAGTAYNEQFF TGTGCCAGCGGCCATATAGCGGGGACGGCCTACAATGAGCAGTTCTTC
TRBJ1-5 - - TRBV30 CAWRGGGAHNQPQHF TGTGCCTGGAGAGGCGGGGGGGCCCACAATCAGCCCCAGCATTTT
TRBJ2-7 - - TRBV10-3 CAIGGQPLGEQYF TGTGCCATCGGAGGACAGCCCTTGGGCGAGCAGTACTTC
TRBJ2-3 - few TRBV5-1 CASSLNPQGTDTQYF TGCGCCAGCAGCCTGAACCCTCAGGGCACAGATACGCAGTATTTT
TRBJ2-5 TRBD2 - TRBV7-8 CASSHGGTYGQYF TGTGCCAGCAGCCACGGGGGGACCTACGGGCAGTACTTC
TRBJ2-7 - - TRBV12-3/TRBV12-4 CASSLRVAGQAYEQYF TGTGCCAGCAGTTTACGAGTAGCGGGACAGGCTTACGAGCAGTACTTC
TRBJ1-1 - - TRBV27 CASSPEDSVEAEAFF TGTGCCAGCAGTCCCGAGGACAGTGTGGAGGCTGAAGCTTTCTTT
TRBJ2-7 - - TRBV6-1 CASSEAGQGKAYEQYF TGTGCCAGCAGTGAAGCGGGCCAGGGGAAAGCCTACGAGCAGTACTTC
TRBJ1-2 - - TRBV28 CATRGGGEDYGYTF TGTGCCACCAGGGGAGGAGGGGAAGACTATGGCTACACCTTC
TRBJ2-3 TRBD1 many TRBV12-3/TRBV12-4 CASSGQGASDTQYF TGTGCCAGCAGTGGACAGGGAGCCTCAGATACGCAGTATTTT
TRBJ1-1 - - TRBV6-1 CASTPRWGPEAFF TGTGCCAGCACCCCAAGGTGGGGTCCAGAAGCTTTCTTT
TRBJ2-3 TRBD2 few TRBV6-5 CASSHSASGVVPDTQYF TGTGCCAGCAGTCACTCCGCTAGCGGAGTAGTTCCAGATACGCAGTATTTT
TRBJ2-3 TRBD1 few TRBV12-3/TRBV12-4 CASSPQGVASTDTQYF TGTGCCAGCAGCCCACAGGGGGTTGCTAGCACAGATACGCAGTATTTT
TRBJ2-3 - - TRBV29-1 CSVSEGDTQYF TGCAGCGTTTCCGAGGGAGATACGCAGTATTTT
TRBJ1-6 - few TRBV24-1 CATPEGQGGNNSPLHF TGTGCCACCCCCGAGGGGCAGGGAGGCAATAATTCACCCCTCCACTTT
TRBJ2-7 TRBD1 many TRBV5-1 CASSPETGFEQYF TGCGCCAGCAGCCCAGAGACAGGGTTCGAGCAGTACTTC
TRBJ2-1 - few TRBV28 CASSLQAHEQFF TGTGCCAGCAGTTTACAGGCCCATGAGCAGTTCTTC
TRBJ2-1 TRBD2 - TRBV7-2 CASSSTLLAGVEQFF TGTGCCAGCAGCTCAACCCTGCTAGCGGGAGTTGAGCAGTTCTTC
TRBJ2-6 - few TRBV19 CASSTRAGANVLTF TGTGCCAGTAGTACCCGGGCTGGGGCCAACGTCCTGACTTTC
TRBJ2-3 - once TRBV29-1 CIVVNPTTGTQYF TGTATCGTTGTTAACCCGACTACTGGTACGCAGTATTTT
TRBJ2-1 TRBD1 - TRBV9 CASSGTGNNEQVF TGTGCCAGCAGCGGGACAGGGAACAATGAGCAGGTCTTC
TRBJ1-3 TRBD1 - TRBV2 CASSPRQGLYSGNTIYF TGTGCCAGCTCGCCTCGACAGGGACTGTACTCTGGAAACACCATATATTTT
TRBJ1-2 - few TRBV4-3 CARGEVYGYTF TGCGCCCGGGGGGAGGTCTATGGCTACACCTTC
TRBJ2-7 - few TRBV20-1 CSARRTGRYEQYF TGCAGTGCTAGGAGAACGGGGCGTTACGAGCAGTACTTC
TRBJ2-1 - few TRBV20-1 CSAATRGEQFF TGCAGTGCTGCGACCCGGGGTGAGCAGTTCTTC
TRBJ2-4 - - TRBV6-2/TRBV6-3 CASSGVSPKNIPYF TGTGCCAGCAGTGGGGTCTCCCCCAAAAACATTCCGTACTTC
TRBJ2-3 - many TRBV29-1 CSVEAGADTQYF TGCAGCGTTGAAGCGGGAGCAGATACGCAGTATTTT
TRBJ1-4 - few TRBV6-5 CASSYLASQQGAKLFF TGTGCCAGCAGTTACCTCGCCAGCCAACAGGGAGCAAAACTGTTTTTT
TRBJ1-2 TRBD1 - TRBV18 CASSPQTGFDYGYTF TGTGCCAGCTCACCACAGACAGGGTTTGACTATGGCTACACCTTC
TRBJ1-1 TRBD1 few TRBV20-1 CSARHRGQLNTEAFF TGCAGTGCTAGACACCGGGGACAGCTTAACACTGAAGCTTTCTTT
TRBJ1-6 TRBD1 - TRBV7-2 CASSRDSANSPLHF TGTGCCAGCAGCCGGGACAGCGCTAATTCACCCCTCCACTTT
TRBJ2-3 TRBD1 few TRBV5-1 CASSYTRGDTQYF TGCGCCAGCAGCTATACCAGGGGGGATACGCAGTATTTT
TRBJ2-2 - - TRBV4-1 CASSQAGRQPNTGELFF TGCGCCAGCAGCCAAGCCGGGCGGCAGCCGAACACCGGGGAGCTGTTTTTT
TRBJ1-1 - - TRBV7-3 CASRSSATNTEAFF TGTGCCAGCAGGTCCTCGGCGACGAACACTGAAGCTTTCTTT
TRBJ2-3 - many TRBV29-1 CSVGGTGHHRGTQYF TGCAGCGTTGGGGGAACGGGACACCACAGAGGTACGCAGTATTTT
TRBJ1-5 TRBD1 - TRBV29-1 CSVRTGSDSNQPQHF TGCAGCGTCCGGACAGGGTCCGATAGCAATCAGCCCCAGCATTTT
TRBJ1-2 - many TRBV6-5 CASRDPGRGYTF TGTGCCAGCAGAGATCCAGGGAGAGGCTACACCTTC
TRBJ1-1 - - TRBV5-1 CASAVSLTNTEAFF TGCGCCAGCGCTGTGTCTTTGACGAACACTGAAGCTTTCTTT
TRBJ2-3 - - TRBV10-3 CAISEQSTDTQYF TGTGCCATCAGTGAACAGAGCACAGATACGCAGTATTTT
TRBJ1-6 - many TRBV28 CASIQGDSPLHF TGTGCCAGCATCCAGGGCGATTCACCCCTCCACTTT
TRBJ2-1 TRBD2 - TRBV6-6 CASWGLADNEQFF TGTGCCAGCTGGGGACTAGCGGACAATGAGCAGTTCTTC
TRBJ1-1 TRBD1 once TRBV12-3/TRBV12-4 CASTLTGMVNTEAFF TGTGCCAGCACCCTGACAGGGATGGTGAACACTGAAGCTTTCTTT
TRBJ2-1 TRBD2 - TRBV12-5 CASGLGTSGALSFF TGTGCTAGTGGTTTGGGGACTAGCGGGGCTTTGTCGTTCTTC
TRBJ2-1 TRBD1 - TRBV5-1 CASSLSVGTGMDEQFF TGCGCCAGCAGCTTGTCGGTGGGGACAGGGATGGATGAGCAGTTCTTC
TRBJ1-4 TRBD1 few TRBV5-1 CASSPGTGGEGVKLFF TGCGCCAGCAGCCCCGGGACAGGGGGCGAGGGCGTAAAACTGTTTTTT
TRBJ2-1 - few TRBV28 CASSWTYDEQFF TGTGCCAGCAGTTGGACTTACGATGAGCAGTTCTTC
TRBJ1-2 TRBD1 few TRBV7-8 CASSLVGPTGAFGYTF TGTGCCAGCAGCTTAGTAGGCCCGACAGGGGCGTTTGGCTACACCTTC
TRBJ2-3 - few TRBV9 CASNTQGAGQVDTQYF TGTGCCAGCAACACCCAGGGAGCAGGGCAGGTAGATACGCAGTATTTT
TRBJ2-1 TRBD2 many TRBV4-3 CSSSQGWAGVEQFF TGCTCCAGCAGCCAAGGCTGGGCGGGGGTTGAGCAGTTCTTC
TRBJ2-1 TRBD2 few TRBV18 CASSPGTSGGHNNEQFF TGTGCCAGCTCACCCGGGACTAGCGGGGGACACAACAATGAGCAGTTCTTC
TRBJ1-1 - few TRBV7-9 CASRPTIDGTEAFF TGTGCCAGCAGGCCGACTATTGACGGCACTGAAGCTTTCTTT
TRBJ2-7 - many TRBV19 CASSKAGTFAYEQYF TGTGCCAGTAGTAAAGCCGGGACCTTCGCCTACGAGCAGTACTTC
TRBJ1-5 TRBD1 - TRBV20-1 CSATRTGTGENQPQHF TGCAGTGCTACCCGAACCGGGACAGGGGAAAATCAGCCCCAGCATTTT
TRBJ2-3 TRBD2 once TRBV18 CASSPSIAGSSTDTQYF TGTGCCAGCTCACCAAGTATAGCGGGATCTAGCACAGATACGCAGTATTTT
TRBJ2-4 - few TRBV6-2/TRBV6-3 CASNAPRDGFQNIQYF TGTGCCAGCAATGCTCCTAGGGATGGTTTCCAAAACATTCAGTACTTC
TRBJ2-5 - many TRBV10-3 CATNQGTETQYF TGTGCCACCAACCAGGGGACAGAGACCCAGTACTTC
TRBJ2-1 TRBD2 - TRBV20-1 CSARSGSGIAEQFF TGCAGTGCTAGAAGCGGGAGTGGTATCGCTGAGCAGTTCTTC
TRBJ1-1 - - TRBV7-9 CASSLGTQGEAFF TGTGCCAGCAGCTTAGGTACGCAGGGCGAAGCTTTCTTT
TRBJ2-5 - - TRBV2 CASKEGAIKETQYF TGTGCCAGCAAGGAGGGGGCGATAAAAGAGACCCAGTACTTC